The present TCR beta chain was sequenced within a study of brain T cells in children with intractable seizures. Study-wide results and limits: Absence of clones before surgery may stem from lower sequencing depth.

This CDR3 is 15 amino acids long. Germline V gene data show CDR1 as MNHEY and CDR2 as SVGAGI. With V trimmed by 3 bases and J by 4 bases, 4 bases remained unmatched. The sequenced cases were selected for having the highest brain T cell transcript signatures. At least one anti-epileptic drug was given before surgery. Generated by immunoSEQ multiplex PCR, the TCRdb table keeps only in-frame clones and is missing some. The data contain roughly 80,000 clones, 90% to 95% of them singletons. The sample holds one count of this clone. Its matching antigen is unknown. This chain uses TRBV6-5 with TRBJ1-4; TRBD1 agrees at 8 bases. The clonotype originates from a boy in the first two years of life with tuberous sclerosis and intractable seizures. Sequenced here: peripheral blood, sampled at surgery. Here the CDR3 DNA reads TGTGCCAGCAGTTATAAGACAGGGGTTAATGAAAAACTGTTTTTT. As protein: CASSYKTGVNEKLFF.